What follows is one T cell receptor (beta chain) and its context. This CDR3 has 15 residues. V lost 6 bases and J lost 1; bases outside the gene matches: 7. CDR1 and CDR2 (germline): SGHTA, FQGNSA. The data were produced by immunoSEQ multiplex PCR, yet TCRdb's version contains in-frame clones alone and is incomplete. Of about 24,000 clones in the sample, approximately 90% were seen once. This entry comes from a study of T cell changes during pregnancy in multiple sclerosis. The TCR sequence derives from a female donor in good health, enrolled as a control in a pregnancy study. V is TRBV7-2 and J is TRBJ1-2, with TRBD1 matching 8 bases. Sequencing was performed on CD4+ T cells from peripheral blood mononuclear cells, taken in the first trimester of pregnancy. The DNA of the CDR3 is TGTGCCAGCAGTTCAGGGACAGGTTTTAACTATGGCTACACCTTC. Its protein is CASSSGTGFNYGYTF.